These 19 T cell receptor beta chains were sequenced from one sample in a study of OX40 agonist ivuxolimab in advanced cancers. Library method: the immunoSEQ multiplex PCR assay. TCRdb mirrors the immuneACCESS table, restricted to in-frame sequences. Some clones are absent from its copies; in checked studies, under half trace to an unresolved V gene, and the reason for the others is unknown. This sample has 65,000 or so clones in its table, and around 85% of those were observed once. The top ten clonotypes cover around 0.78% of the sample. The material was CD4+ or CD8+ T cells sorted from blood, obtained in a trial of the OX40 agonist ivuxolimab. These receptors all stem from an adult with an advanced solid tumor such as melanoma, head and neck, liver or kidney cancer.

The chain recombines TRBV5-1 with TRBJ1-1; D gene uncertain. Trimming shortened V by 0 bases and J by 6 bases, and 15 bases separated the two germline ends. The CDR3 covers 15 residues. CDR1 and CDR2 from the germline V gene are SGHRS and YFSETQ. The CDR3 is CASSLEGRGGAEAFF. CDR3 in DNA: TGCGCCAGCAGCTTGGAAGGTCGGGGAGGCGCTGAAGCTTTCTTT.

This clone was counted once. The chain is built from TRBV19 and TRBJ2-1; 9 positions match TRBD2. The V segment lost 7 bases and the J segment 10 bases; nucleotides outside the gene matches: 14. Germline V gene data show CDR1 as LNHDA and CDR2 as SQIVND (reference sequence). The CDR3 is 15 residues long. In DNA form, the CDR3 reads TGTGCCAGTACCACCCGGGGGACTAGCAGGTTAGAGCAGTTCTTC. Translation gives CASTTRGTSRLEQFF. Based on the CDR3 plus reference TRBV19 and TRBJ2-1, the full variable domain is DGGITQSPKYLFRKEGQNVTLSCEQNLNHDAMYWYRQDPGQGLRLIYYSQIVNDFQKGDIAEGYSVSREKKESFPLTVTSAQKNPTAFYLCASTTRGTSRLEQFFGPGTRLTVL.

This clone turned up a few times. The CDR3: CASSYTGSNQPQHF. In DNA form, the CDR3 reads TGTGCCAGCAGTTATACAGGGAGCAATCAGCCCCAGCATTTT. The chain couples TRBV2 to TRBJ1-5, with D possibly being TRBD1 (6 bases). Trimming took 5 bases from V and 1 from J, leaving 9 bases between them. CDR1 is SNHLY and CDR2 is FYNNEI in the germline V gene. This CDR3 comprises 14 residues.

This clone came up a few times. The chain has TRBV5-6 and TRBJ1-2, with a tentative D call TRBD1 (5 bases). The V end lost 3 bases, the J end lost 4 bases, and 16 bases lay between the germline ends. CDR3 size: 15 residues. Germline V gives CDR1 SGHDT, CDR2 YYEEEE. The CDR3, as DNA: TGTGCCAGCAGCTCCCGAGCGGGGCAGGGCTATGGCTACACCTTC. It specifies CASSSRAGQGYGYTF.

V gene TRBV11-2 combines with J gene TRBJ1-2; D gene ambiguous. The V gene lost 0 bases and the J gene lost 4 bases, with 12 bases spanning the gap. Germline-derived CDR1 and CDR2 are SGHAT and FQNNGV. This CDR3 has 15 amino acids. The CDR3 DNA sequence: TGTGCCAGCAGCTTAGATCACCGAGCGGGCTATGGCTACACCTTC. Translating gives CASSLDHRAGYGYTF.

There are a few counts of this clone. The genes are TRBV2 and TRBJ1-2; no firm D call. The CDR3 extends over 13 amino acids. Germline CDR1 and CDR2: SNHLY and FYNNEI. Trimming took off 2 bases at V and 0 bases at J, with 4 bases between the two ends. CDR3 nucleotides: TGTGCCAGCAGTGAATTGGCTAACTATGGCTACACCTTC. This encodes CASSELANYGYTF.

This sequence joins TRBV5-4 and TRBJ2-7; no definite D call. Trimming pared 2 bases from V and 4 bases from J, leaving 13 bases between. This CDR3 is 14 amino acids long. The germline V gene has CDR1 SGHNT and CDR2 YYREEE (reference sequence). This CDR3 reads CASSLHGTLYEQYF. CDR3 nucleotide sequence: TGTGCCAGCAGCTTACACGGTACTCTGTACGAGCAGTACTTC. Full variable domain (missing parts from reference TRBV5-4 and TRBJ2-7): ETGVTQSPTHLIKTRGQQVTLRCSSQSGHNTVSWYQQALGQGPQFIFQYYREEENGRGNFPPRFSGLQFPNYSSELNVNALELDDSALYLCASSLHGTLYEQYFGPGTRLTVT.

The chain carries TRBV28 and TRBJ1-2; D gene unclear. With 8 bases removed from V and 4 bases from J, the gap between germline ends came to 17 bases. Germline CDR1 MDHEN, CDR2 SYDVKM. This CDR3 has 14 amino acids. CDR3 sequence: CASHSRPSGYGYTF. CDR3 sequence (DNA): TGTGCCAGCCATAGCCGGCCCTCGGGCTATGGCTACACCTTC.

The chain employs TRBV13 and TRBJ1-4; a possible D gene is TRBD1 (6 bases). The length of the CDR3 is 16 residues. The germline V and J ends were trimmed by 5 bases and 4 bases, with 17 bases remaining between them. The germline V gene has CDR1 PRHDT and CDR2 FYEKMQ (reference sequence). CDR3 nucleotides: TGTGCCAGCAGCCGAAGGACGGACAGACTTAATGAAAAACTGTTTTTT. Translated, it gives CASSRRTDRLNEKLFF. The variable domain in full, with the rest retrieved from reference TRBV13 and TRBJ1-4, is AAGVIQSPRHLIKEKRETATLKCYPIPRHDTVYWYQQGPGQDPQFLISFYEKMQSDKGSIPDRFSAQQFSDYHSELNMSSLELGDSALYFCASSRRTDRLNEKLFFGSGTQLSVL.

The chain carries TRBV28 and TRBJ1-3; perhaps TRBD1 as D (5 bases). Trimming took off 7 bases at V and 0 bases at J, with 13 bases between the two ends. Germline CDR1 and CDR2: MDHEN and SYDVKM. The CDR3 sequence is 15 residues long. The CDR3 sequence is CASIGGGNSGNTIYF. In DNA, the CDR3 is TGTGCCAGCATTGGGGGGGGGAACTCTGGAAACACCATATATTTT.

The chain recombines TRBV18 with TRBJ1-5, with D hard to call. The CDR3 has 15 residues. V was clipped by 3 bases and J by 7 bases, with 16 bases between them. CDR1 is KGHSH, CDR2 LQKENI, per germline. The CDR3 sequence is CASSPSERVGQPQHF. In DNA, the CDR3 is TGTGCCAGCTCACCGAGTGAGAGGGTAGGGCAGCCCCAGCATTTT.

V and J are TRBV30 and TRBJ2-5, with D hard to call. This CDR3 region has 11 residues. Germline assignment: CDR1 GTSNPN and CDR2 SVGIG (reference sequence). The ends were cut back, 0 bases at V and 6 bases at J, with 5 bases in the middle. The chain's CDR3 is CAWSVRKTQYF. The CDR3 region has the DNA TGTGCCTGGAGTGTACGGAAGACCCAGTACTTC.

This sequence joins TRBV5-6 and TRBJ2-1, with a possible D match to TRBD1 (6 bases). Trimming removed 4 bases from V and 7 bases from J, with 6 bases in between. This CDR3 spans 11 amino acids. Germline CDR1 is SGHDT and CDR2 is YYEEEE. DNA of the CDR3: TGTGCCAGCAGCAGGGGGAATGAGCAGTTCTTC. Translation gives CASSRGNEQFF.

The J gene is TRBJ2-2, the V gene TRBV5-1, with D hard to call. CDR1 is SGHRS and CDR2 is YFSETQ in the germline V gene. Between the trimmed V and J ends, which lost 4 bases and 2 bases, there was a span of 15 bases. The CDR3 covers 16 residues. The CDR3 spells CASSLTRRSNTGELFF. DNA for the CDR3: TGCGCCAGCAGCCTGACTCGGAGATCCAACACCGGGGAGCTGTTTTTT.

V gene TRBV19 combines with J gene TRBJ2-6; D possibly corresponds to TRBD2 (6 bases). The germline CDR1 and CDR2 sequences are LNHDA and SQIVND (reference sequence). The CDR3 is 17 residues long. The V and J ends lost 3 bases and 0 bases respectively, with 12 bases between them. The CDR3: CASSIGRGISGANVLTF. DNA for the CDR3: TGTGCCAGTAGTATTGGACGGGGGATCTCTGGGGCCAACGTCCTGACTTTC.

The V call is TRBV5-1, the J call TRBJ2-5, with TRBD2 identical over 7 bases. CDR1 is SGHRS and CDR2 is YFSETQ in the germline V gene. V gave up 1 base and J gave up 0 bases; unmatched junction bases: 6. There are 16 residues in the CDR3. CDR3 sequence reads: CASSLTSASYQETQYF. The CDR3 DNA sequence: TGCGCCAGCAGCTTGACTAGCGCTTCGTACCAAGAGACCCAGTACTTC.

The V gene is TRBV7-9, the J gene TRBJ2-3; D might be TRBD1 (6 bases). Trimming pared 3 bases from V and 5 bases from J, leaving 12 bases between. CDR1 and CDR2 from the germline V gene are SEHNR and FQNEAQ (reference sequence). CDR3 length: 14 residues. In DNA form, the CDR3 reads TGTGCCAGCAGCTTTATCACAGGGATAGATACGCAGTATTTT. As protein: CASSFITGIDTQYF.

The V and J genes are TRBV9 and TRBJ2-7; D not certain. Trimming shortened V by 9 bases and J by 5 bases, and 21 bases separated the two germline ends. The CDR3 is made up of 14 amino acids. Germline loops: CDR1 SGDLS, CDR2 YYNGEE. Here the CDR3 reads CATPRSGDSNEQYF. DNA for the CDR3: TGTGCCACTCCCCGTAGTGGGGATTCAAACGAGCAGTACTTC.

This clone has only one observation. J is TRBJ2-5 and V is TRBV5-1; TRBD1 agrees at 10 bases. The germline V gene has CDR1 SGHRS and CDR2 YFSETQ. CDR3 length: 14 amino acids. The ends lost 3 bases at V and 10 bases at J; junction bases unmatched: 9. The CDR3 nucleotides are TGCGCCAGCAGCTACTCGACAGGGGGCTTGAGCCAGTACTTC. Translating gives CASSYSTGGLSQYF. Combining the CDR3 with reference TRBV5-1 and TRBJ2-5 gives the whole variable domain KAGVTQTPRYLIKTRGQQVTLSCSPISGHRSVSWYQQTPGQGLQFLFEYFSETQRNKGNFPGRFSGRQFSNSRSEMNVSTLELGDSALYLCASSYSTGGLSQYFGPGTRLLVL.